One sample yielded the 8 T cell receptor beta chains listed below, sequenced in a study of tumor-infiltrating lymphocytes in localized non-small cell lung cancer. The table came from immunoSEQ multiplex PCR; TCRdb's copy has only in-frame clones and leaves some out. Of about 15,000 clones detected, around two thirds appear once; the ten largest clones hold approximately 6.5%. The sample comprised lung tumor tissue. The receptors come from a human donor with non-small cell lung cancer.

The chain combines TRBV7-2 with TRBJ2-3; D uncertain. Per the germline V gene, CDR1 is SGHTA and CDR2 is FQGNSA. V was trimmed by 5 bases and J by 2 bases, leaving 17 bases between them. The CDR3 loop spans 16 amino acids. In DNA, the CDR3 is TGTGCCAGCAGCCCCCCGCCTGGGTATCCCACAGATACGCAGTATTTT. This translates into CASSPPPGYPTDTQYF.

This chain links TRBV30 with TRBJ2-7; 11 positions match TRBD2. The CDR3 is 15 residues long. Germline loops: CDR1 GTSNPN, CDR2 SVGIG (reference sequence). V was clipped by 3 bases and J by 1 base; unmatched bases: 5. Here the CDR3 reads CAWSPLAGVSYEQYF. The CDR3 DNA sequence: TGTGCCTGGAGCCCACTAGCGGGGGTTTCCTACGAGCAGTACTTC. The full variable domain, rest sourced from reference TRBV30 and TRBJ2-7, is SQTIHQWPATLVQPVGSPLSLECTVEGTSNPNLYWYRQAAGRGLQLLFYSVGIGQISSEVPQNLSASRPQDRQFILSSKKLLLSDSGFYLCAWSPLAGVSYEQYFGPGTRLTVT.

This clone was counted between two and nine times. This chain connects TRBV13 to TRBJ1-1, with TRBD1 as a possible D gene (5 bases). V was clipped by 9 bases and J by 1 base, with 12 bases between them. The CDR3 has 13 residues. CDR1 is PRHDT, CDR2 FYEKMQ, per germline (reference sequence). Here the CDR3 reads CASGGDQNTEAFF. The CDR3 DNA follows: TGTGCCAGTGGGGGGGACCAGAACACTGAAGCTTTCTTT.

The chain carries TRBV6-5 and TRBJ1-5; D uncertain. The CDR3 contains 14 residues. Deletions cut 2 bases from V and 5 bases from J, with 10 bases between. Germline V lookup: CDR1 MNHEY, CDR2 SVGAGI. The CDR3 reads CASSYPTRDQPQHF. CDR3 DNA: TGTGCCAGCAGTTACCCGACAAGAGATCAGCCCCAGCATTTT.

The chain combines TRBV10-3 with TRBJ2-1, with TRBD2 matching 16 bases. Germline values: CDR1 ENHRY, CDR2 SYGVKD. The V and J ends lost 6 bases and 7 bases, in that order; junction bases with no gene match: 6. The CDR3 sequence is 16 residues long. The CDR3 bases are TGTGCCATCAGCGGGACTAGCGGGAGGGCCAGTAATGAGCAGTTCTTC. Residues: CAISGTSGRASNEQFF.

This chain links TRBV5-1 with TRBJ2-7; tentative D call: TRBD2 (6 bases). Germline values: CDR1 SGHRS, CDR2 YFSETQ. This CDR3 is 20 amino acids long. The ends were cut back, 2 bases at V and 2 bases at J, with 29 bases in the middle. CDR3: CASSFVGAGLYPQTAYEQYF. Written as DNA, the CDR3 is TGCGCCAGCAGCTTTGTTGGAGCGGGTCTCTATCCTCAAACCGCCTACGAGCAGTACTTC.

The genes are TRBV6-7 and TRBJ1-5; D is unclear. TRBV6-7 is given ORF status, its function remaining uncertain. V shed 0 bases and J shed 12 bases, with 21 bases lying between them. This CDR3 has 16 amino acids. CDR3 coding DNA: TGTGCCAGCAGTTACTCCGTCGCCAGGCCGAAGAGAATCCAGCATTTT. Protein product: CASSYSVARPKRIQHF.

This clone showed up just a few times. V and J are TRBV19 and TRBJ2-5; TRBD2 agrees at 10 bases. CDR3 size: 14 residues. Germline CDR1 is LNHDA and CDR2 is SQIVND (reference sequence). V was clipped by 3 bases and J by 3 bases; unmatched bases: 1. The CDR3 coding sequence is TGTGCCAGTAGTATCCTAGCGGGGGAAGAGACCCAGTACTTC. The encoded protein is CASSILAGEETQYF.